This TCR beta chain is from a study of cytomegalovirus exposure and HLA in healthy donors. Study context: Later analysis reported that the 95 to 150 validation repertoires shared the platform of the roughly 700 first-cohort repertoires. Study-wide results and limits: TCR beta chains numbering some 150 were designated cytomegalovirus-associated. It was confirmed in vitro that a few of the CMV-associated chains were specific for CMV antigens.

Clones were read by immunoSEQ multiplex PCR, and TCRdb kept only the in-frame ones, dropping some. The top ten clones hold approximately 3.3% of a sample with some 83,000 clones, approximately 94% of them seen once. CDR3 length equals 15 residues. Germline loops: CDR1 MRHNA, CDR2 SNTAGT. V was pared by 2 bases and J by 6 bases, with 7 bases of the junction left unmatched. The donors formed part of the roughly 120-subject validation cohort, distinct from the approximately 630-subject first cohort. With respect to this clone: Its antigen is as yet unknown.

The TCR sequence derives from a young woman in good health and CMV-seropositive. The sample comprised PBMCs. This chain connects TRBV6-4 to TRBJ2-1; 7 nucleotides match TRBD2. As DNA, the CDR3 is TGTGCCAGCAGTGACGGGGGGGGTAGTCCCAATGAGCAGTTCTTC. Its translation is CASSDGGGSPNEQFF.